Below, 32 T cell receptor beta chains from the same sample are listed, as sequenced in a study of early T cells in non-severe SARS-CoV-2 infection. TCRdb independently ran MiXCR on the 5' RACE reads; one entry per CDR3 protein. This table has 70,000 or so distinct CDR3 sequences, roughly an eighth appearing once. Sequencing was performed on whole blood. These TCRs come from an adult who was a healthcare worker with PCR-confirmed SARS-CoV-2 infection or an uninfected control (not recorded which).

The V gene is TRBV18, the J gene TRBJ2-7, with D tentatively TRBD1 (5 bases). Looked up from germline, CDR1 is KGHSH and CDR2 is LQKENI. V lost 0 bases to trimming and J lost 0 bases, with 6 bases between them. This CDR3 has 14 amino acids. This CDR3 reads CASSPPGLSYEQYF. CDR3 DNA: TGTGCCAGCTCACCACCGGGGCTCTCCTACGAGCAGTACTTC.

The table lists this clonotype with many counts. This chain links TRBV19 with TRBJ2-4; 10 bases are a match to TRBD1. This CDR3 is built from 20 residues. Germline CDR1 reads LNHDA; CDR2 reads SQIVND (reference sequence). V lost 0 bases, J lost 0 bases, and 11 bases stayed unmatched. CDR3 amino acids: CASSIDRRQGAMGAKNIQYF. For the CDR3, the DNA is TGTGCCAGTAGTATAGATCGGAGACAGGGGGCGATGGGAGCCAAAAACATTCAGTACTTC. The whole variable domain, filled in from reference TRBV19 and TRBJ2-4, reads DGGITQSPKYLFRKEGQNVTLSCEQNLNHDAMYWYRQDPGQGLRLIYYSQIVNDFQKGDIAEGYSVSREKKESFPLTVTSAQKNPTAFYLCASSIDRRQGAMGAKNIQYFGAGTRLSVL.

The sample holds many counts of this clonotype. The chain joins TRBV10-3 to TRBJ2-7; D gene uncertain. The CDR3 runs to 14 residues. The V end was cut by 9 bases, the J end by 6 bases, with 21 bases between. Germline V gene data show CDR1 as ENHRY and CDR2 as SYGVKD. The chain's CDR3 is CAMGPTGEGSEQYF. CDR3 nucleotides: TGTGCCATGGGCCCGACCGGAGAAGGGTCCGAGCAGTACTTC.

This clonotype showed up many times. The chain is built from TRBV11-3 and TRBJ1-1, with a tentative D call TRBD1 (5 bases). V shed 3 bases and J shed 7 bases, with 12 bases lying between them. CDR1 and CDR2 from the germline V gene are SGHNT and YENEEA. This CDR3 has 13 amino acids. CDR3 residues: CASSFLYGGEAFF. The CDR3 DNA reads TGTGCCAGCAGCTTTCTCTATGGGGGTGAAGCTTTCTTT. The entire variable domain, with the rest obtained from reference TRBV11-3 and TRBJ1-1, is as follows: EAGVVQSPRYKIIEKKQPVAFWCNPISGHNTLYWYLQNLGQGPELLIRYENEEAVDDSQLPKDRFSAERLKGVDSTLKIQPAELGDSAVYLCASSFLYGGEAFFGQGTRLTVV.

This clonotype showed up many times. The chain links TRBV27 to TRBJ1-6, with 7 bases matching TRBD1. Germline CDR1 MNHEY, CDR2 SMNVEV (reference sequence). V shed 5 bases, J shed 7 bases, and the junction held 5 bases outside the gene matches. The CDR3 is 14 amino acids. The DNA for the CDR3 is TGTGCCAGCAGTACTGACAGGGTGAATTCACCCCTCCACTTT. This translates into CASSTDRVNSPLHF.

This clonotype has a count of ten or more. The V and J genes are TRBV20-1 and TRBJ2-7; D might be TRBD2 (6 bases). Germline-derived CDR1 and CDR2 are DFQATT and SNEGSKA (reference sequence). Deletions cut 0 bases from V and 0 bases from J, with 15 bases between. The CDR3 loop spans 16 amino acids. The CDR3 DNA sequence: TGCAGTGCTAGAGATGCTCGCGGGACCCTCTCCTACGAGCAGTACTTC. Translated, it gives CSARDARGTLSYEQYF.

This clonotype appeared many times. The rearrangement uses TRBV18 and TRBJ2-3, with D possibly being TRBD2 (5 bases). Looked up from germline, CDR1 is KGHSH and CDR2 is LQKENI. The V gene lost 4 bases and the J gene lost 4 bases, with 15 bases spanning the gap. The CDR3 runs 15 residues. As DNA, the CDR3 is TGTGCCAGCTCACTACAGACTTTGGACTCAGATACGCAGTATTTT. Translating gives CASSLQTLDSDTQYF.

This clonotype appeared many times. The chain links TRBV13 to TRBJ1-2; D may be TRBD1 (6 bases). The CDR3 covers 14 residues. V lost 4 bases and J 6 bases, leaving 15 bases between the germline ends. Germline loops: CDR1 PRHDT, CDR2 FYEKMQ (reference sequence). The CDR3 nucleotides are TGTGCCAGCAGCTCTCCCAGGGGAACCGATGGCTACACCTTC. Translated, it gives CASSSPRGTDGYTF.

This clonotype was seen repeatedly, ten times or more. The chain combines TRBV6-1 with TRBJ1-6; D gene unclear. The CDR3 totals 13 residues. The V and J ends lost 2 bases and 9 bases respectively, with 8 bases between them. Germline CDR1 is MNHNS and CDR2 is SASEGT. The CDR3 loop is CASSELVSSPLHF. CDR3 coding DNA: TGTGCCAGCAGTGAACTTGTGAGTTCACCCCTCCACTTT.

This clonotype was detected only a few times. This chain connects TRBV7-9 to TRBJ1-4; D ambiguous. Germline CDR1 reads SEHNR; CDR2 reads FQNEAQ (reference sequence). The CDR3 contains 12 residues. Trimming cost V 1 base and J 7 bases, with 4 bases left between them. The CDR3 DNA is TGTGCCAGCAGCTTAGAGACTGAAAAACTGTTTTTT. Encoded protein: CASSLETEKLFF.

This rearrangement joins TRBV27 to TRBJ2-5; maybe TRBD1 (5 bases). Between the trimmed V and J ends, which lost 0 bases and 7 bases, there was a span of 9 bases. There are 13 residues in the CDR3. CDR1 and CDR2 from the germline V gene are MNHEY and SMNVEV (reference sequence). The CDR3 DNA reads TGTGCCAGCAGTTTATCGGGCACAGGGACCCAGTACTTC. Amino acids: CASSLSGTGTQYF.

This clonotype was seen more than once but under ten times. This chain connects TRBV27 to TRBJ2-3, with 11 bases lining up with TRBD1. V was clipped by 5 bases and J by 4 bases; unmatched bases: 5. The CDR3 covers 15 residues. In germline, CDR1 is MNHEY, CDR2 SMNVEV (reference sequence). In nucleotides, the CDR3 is TGTGCCAGCAGTCTCCGGGACAGGGGGGCAGATACGCAGTATTTT. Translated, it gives CASSLRDRGADTQYF.

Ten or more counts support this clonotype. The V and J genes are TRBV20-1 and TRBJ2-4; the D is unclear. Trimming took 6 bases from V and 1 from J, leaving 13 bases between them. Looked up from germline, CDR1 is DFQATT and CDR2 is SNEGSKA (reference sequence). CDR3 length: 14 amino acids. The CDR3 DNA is TGCAGTGCCTATCAGAGTGGGGCCAAAAACATTCAGTACTTC. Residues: CSAYQSGAKNIQYF.

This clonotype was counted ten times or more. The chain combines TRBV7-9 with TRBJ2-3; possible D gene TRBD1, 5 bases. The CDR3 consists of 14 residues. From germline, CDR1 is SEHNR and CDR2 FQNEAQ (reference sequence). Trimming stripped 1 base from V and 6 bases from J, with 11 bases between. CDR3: CASSLEGLWDTQYF. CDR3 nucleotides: TGTGCCAGCAGCTTAGAGGGGTTATGGGATACGCAGTATTTT. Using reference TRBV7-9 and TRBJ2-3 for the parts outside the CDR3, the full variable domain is DTGVSQNPRHKITKRGQNVTFRCDPISEHNRLYWYRQTLGQGPEFLTYFQNEAQLEKSRLLSDRFSAERPKGSFSTLEIQRTEQGDSAMYLCASSLEGLWDTQYFGPGTRLTVL.

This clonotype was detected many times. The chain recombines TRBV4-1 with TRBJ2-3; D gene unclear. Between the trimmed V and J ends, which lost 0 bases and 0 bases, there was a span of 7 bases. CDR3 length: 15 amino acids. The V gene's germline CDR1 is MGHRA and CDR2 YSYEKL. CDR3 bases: TGCGCCAGCAGCCAAGAGCTCTCTAGCACAGATACGCAGTATTTT. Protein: CASSQELSSTDTQYF.

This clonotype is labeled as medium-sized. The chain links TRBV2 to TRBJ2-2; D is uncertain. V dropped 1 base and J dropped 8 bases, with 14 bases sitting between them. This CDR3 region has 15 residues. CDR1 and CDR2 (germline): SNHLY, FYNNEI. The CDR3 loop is CASSEDGSSGGELFF. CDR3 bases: TGTGCCAGCAGTGAAGACGGGTCCTCCGGGGGGGAGCTGTTTTTT.

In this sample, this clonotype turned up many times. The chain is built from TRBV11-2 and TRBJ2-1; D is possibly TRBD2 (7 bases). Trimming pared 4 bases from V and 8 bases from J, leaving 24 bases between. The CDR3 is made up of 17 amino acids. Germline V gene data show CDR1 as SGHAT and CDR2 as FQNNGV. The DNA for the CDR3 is TGTGCCAGCAGCTCGAGGGCTAGCGGATCCAAGGGGGATGAGCAGTTCTTC. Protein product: CASSSRASGSKGDEQFF.

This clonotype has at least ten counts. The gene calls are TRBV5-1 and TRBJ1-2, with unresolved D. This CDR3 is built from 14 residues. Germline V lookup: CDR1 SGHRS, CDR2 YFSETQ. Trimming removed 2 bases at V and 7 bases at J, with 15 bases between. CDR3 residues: CASSFVKGGGGYTF. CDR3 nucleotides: TGCGCCAGCAGCTTTGTAAAGGGCGGTGGTGGCTACACCTTC. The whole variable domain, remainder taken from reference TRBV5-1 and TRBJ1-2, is KAGVTQTPRYLIKTRGQQVTLSCSPISGHRSVSWYQQTPGQGLQFLFEYFSETQRNKGNFPGRFSGRQFSNSRSEMNVSTLELGDSALYLCASSFVKGGGGYTFGSGTRLTVV.

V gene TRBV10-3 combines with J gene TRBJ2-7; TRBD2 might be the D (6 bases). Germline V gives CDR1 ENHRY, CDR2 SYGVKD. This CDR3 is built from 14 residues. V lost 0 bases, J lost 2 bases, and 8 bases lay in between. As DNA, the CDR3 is TGTGCCATCAGTGAGTCGGGACTGACCTACGAGCAGTACTTC. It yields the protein CAISESGLTYEQYF.

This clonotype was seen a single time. CDR3: CASSLESGFSYNEQFF. The CDR3 bases are TGCGCCAGCAGCTTGGAGAGCGGGTTCTCCTACAATGAGCAGTTCTTC. The genes are TRBV5-1 and TRBJ2-1, with D tentatively TRBD2 (6 bases). CDR3 size: 16 residues. Germline loops: CDR1 SGHRS, CDR2 YFSETQ. V was trimmed by 0 bases and J by 0 bases, leaving 10 bases between them.

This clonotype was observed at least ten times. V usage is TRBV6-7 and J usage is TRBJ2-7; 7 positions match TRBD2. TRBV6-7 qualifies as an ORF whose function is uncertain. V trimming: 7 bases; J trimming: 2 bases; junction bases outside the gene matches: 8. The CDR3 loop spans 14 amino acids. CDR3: CASTPSGSTYEQYF. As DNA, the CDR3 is TGTGCCAGCACCCCTAGCGGATCAACCTACGAGCAGTACTTC.

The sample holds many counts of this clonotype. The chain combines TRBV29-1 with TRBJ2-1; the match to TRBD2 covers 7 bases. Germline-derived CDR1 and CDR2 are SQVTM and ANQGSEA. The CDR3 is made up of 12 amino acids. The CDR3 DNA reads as TGCAGTGGGGGGGTATCCTACAATGAGCAGTTCTTC. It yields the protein CSGGVSYNEQFF.

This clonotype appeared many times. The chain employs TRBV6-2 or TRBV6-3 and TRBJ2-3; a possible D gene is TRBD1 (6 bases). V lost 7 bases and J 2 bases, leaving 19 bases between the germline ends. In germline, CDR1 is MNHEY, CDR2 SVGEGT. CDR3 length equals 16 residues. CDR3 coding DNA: TGTGCCAGCAAGATCCCCGGGACACTCGACACAGATACGCAGTATTTT. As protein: CASKIPGTLDTDTQYF.

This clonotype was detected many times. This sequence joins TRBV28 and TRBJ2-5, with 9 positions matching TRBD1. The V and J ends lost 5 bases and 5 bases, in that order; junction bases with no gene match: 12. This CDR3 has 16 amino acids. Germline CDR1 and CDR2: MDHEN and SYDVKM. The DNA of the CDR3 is TGTGCCAGCAGTGGTCTAGGGACAGGGAAAGGCGAGACCCAGTACTTC. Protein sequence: CASSGLGTGKGETQYF.

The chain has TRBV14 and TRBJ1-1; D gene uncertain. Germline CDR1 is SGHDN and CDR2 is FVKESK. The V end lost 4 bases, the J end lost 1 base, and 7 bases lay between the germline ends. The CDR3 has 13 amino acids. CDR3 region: CASSRFQNTEAFF. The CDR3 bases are TGTGCCAGCAGCCGCTTCCAGAACACTGAAGCTTTCTTT.

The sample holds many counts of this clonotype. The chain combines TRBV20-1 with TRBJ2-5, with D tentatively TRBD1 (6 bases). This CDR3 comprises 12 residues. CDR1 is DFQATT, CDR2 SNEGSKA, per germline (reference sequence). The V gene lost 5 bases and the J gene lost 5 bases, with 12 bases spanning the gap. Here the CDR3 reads CSARQVGETQYF. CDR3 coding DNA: TGCAGTGCTCGACAGGTCGGTGAGACCCAGTACTTC.

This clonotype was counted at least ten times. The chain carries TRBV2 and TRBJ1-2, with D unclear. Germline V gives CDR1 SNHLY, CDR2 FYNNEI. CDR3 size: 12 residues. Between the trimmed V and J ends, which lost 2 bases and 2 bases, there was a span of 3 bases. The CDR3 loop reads CASSETNYGYTF. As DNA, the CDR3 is TGTGCCAGCAGTGAAACAAACTATGGCTACACCTTC.

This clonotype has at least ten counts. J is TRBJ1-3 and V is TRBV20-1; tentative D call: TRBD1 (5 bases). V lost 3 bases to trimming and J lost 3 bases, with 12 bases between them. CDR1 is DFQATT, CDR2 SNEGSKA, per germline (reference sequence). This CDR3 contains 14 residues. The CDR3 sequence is CSASGQGSGNTIYF. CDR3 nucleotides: TGCAGTGCTAGCGGGCAGGGAAGTGGAAACACCATATATTTT.

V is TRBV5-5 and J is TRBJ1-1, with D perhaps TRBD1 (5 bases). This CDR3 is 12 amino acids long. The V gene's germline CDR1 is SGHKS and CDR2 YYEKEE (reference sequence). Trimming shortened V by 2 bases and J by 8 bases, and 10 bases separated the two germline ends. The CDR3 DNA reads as TGTGCCAGCAGCTTCCAAGGGGTCGAAGCTTTCTTT. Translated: CASSFQGVEAFF.

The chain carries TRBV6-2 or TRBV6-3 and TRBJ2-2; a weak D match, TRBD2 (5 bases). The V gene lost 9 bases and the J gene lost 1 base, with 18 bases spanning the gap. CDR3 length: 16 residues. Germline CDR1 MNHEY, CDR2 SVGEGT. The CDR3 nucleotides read TGTGCCAGTAGCTCCCCCCGGACTTTGAACACCGGGGAGCTGTTTTTT. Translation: CASSSPRTLNTGELFF.

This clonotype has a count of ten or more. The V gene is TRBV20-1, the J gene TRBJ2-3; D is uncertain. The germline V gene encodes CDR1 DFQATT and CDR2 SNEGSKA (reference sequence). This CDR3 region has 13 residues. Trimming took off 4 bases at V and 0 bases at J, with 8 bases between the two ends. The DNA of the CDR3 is TGCAGTGCTACACCTATTAGCACAGATACGCAGTATTTT. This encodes CSATPISTDTQYF.

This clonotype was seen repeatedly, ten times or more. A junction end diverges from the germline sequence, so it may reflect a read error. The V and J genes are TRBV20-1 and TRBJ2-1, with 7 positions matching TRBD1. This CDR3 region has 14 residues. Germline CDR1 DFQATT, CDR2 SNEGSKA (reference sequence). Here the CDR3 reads CTASRTGGVDEQFF. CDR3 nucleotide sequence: TGCACTGCTAGTCGGACAGGAGGCGTCGATGAGCAGTTCTTC.